This TCR beta chain was profiled in a study of T cells in Graves' hyperthyroidism and ophthalmopathy. Study outcomes and limitations: Researchers found most expanded thyroid clonotypes above 0.001 in blood as well.

The source material, RNA transcripts, was used to amplify TCR beta CDR3 regions. With the HTBI primer set, the TCR CDR3 went through a first round of RT-PCR. TCRdb recomputed calls from the multiplex PCR reads with MiXCR, one row per CDR3 protein. The table includes a few hundred thousand distinct CDR3 sequences, about a fifth detected once. V was pared by 4 bases and J by 0 bases, with 1 base of the junction left unmatched. Germline lookup yields CDR1 LNHDA and CDR2 SQIVND (reference sequence). There are 16 residues in the CDR3. This clonotype showed up many times. Antigen: not known. The source is a man aged 18-30 years with Graves' hyperthyroidism. The sample was blood. The genes are TRBV19 and TRBJ2-2; the match to TRBD1 covers 11 bases. As DNA, the CDR3 is TGTGCCAGTAGTAGGACAGGGGGCGCGAACACCGGGGAGCTGTTTTTT. Its translation: CASSRTGGANTGELFF. Full variable domain (rest looked up from reference TRBV19 and TRBJ2-2): DGGITQSPKYLFRKEGQNVTLSCEQNLNHDAMYWYRQDPGQGLRLIYYSQIVNDFQKGDIAEGYSVSREKKESFPLTVTSAQKNPTAFYLCASSRTGGANTGELFFGEGSRLTVL.